A single count supports the clone carrying this T cell receptor (beta chain). Its antigen remains unidentified. The sample belongs to a study of cytomegalovirus exposure and HLA in healthy donors. Notes on the study in general: Most TCR sequences were uncommon, yet certain public TCRs appeared in many donors.

Researchers ran the PCR with 60 Vbeta and 13 Jbeta primers. TCRdb's copy holds only in-frame clones and misses some; the assay was immunoSEQ multiplex PCR. The table has more than 90,000 clones, around 82% seen once. Germline V CDR1 and CDR2: MNHEY, SVGAGI. Unmatched junction bases numbered 4, after V lost 2 bases and J lost 2 bases. CDR3 length: 15 amino acids. The specimen sequenced was PBMCs. This TCR derives from an older woman in good health and CMV-seronegative. This chain connects TRBV6-5 to TRBJ2-7; TRBD2 aligns across 9 bases. The CDR3 nucleotides are TGTGCCAGCAGTTACCCGACTAGCGGAGCCTACGAGCAGTACTTC. Protein: CASSYPTSGAYEQYF.